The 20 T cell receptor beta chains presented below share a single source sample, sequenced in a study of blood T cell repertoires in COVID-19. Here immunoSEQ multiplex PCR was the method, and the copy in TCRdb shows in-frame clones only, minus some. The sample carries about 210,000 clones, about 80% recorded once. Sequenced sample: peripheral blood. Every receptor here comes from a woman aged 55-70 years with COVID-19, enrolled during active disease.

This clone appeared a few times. The CDR3 sequence is CASSVGLSNQPQHF. CDR3 bases: TGTGCCAGCAGCGTAGGACTGAGCAATCAGCCCCAGCATTTT. The rearrangement links TRBV9 to TRBJ1-5; no firm D call. Germline lookup yields CDR1 SGDLS and CDR2 YYNGEE. The ends were cut back, 0 bases at V and 1 base at J, with 5 bases in the middle. The CDR3 runs 14 residues.

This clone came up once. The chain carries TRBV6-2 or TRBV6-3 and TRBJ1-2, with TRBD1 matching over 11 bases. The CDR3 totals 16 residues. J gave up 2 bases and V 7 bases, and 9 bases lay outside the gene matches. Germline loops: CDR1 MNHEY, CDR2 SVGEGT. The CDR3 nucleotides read TGTGCCAGCATCCCCGGACAGGGGGCGAGAAACTATGGCTACACCTTC. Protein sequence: CASIPGQGARNYGYTF.

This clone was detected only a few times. The CDR3 sequence: CASSLSSYEQYF. The CDR3 DNA sequence: TGTGCCAGCAGTTTGTCTTCCTACGAGCAGTACTTC. The chain recombines TRBV2 with TRBJ2-7; D unclear. The length of the CDR3 is 12 residues. Trimming shortened V by 5 bases and J by 1 base, and 6 bases separated the two germline ends. CDR1 and CDR2 (germline): SNHLY, FYNNEI.

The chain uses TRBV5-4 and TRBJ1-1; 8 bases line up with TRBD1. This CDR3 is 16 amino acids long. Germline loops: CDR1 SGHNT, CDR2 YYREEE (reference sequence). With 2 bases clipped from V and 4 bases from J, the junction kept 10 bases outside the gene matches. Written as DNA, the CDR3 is TGTGCCAGCAGCTTCGACAGGGGAGGAAGACGCACTGAAGCTTTCTTT. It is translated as CASSFDRGGRRTEAFF.

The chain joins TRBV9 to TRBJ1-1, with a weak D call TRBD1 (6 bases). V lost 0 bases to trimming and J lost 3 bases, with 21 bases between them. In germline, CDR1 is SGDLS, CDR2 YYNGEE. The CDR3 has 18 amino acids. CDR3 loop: CASSVAFGGAPTYTEAFF. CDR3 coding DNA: TGTGCCAGCAGCGTAGCTTTCGGGGGGGCGCCAACCTACACTGAAGCTTTCTTT.

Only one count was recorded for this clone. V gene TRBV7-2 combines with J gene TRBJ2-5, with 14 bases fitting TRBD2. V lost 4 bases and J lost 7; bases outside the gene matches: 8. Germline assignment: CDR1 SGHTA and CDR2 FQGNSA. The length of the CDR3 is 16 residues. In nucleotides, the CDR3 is TGTGCCAGCAGCTCCGGGACTAGCGGGGGAGCAGGGACCCAGTACTTC. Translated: CASSSGTSGGAGTQYF.

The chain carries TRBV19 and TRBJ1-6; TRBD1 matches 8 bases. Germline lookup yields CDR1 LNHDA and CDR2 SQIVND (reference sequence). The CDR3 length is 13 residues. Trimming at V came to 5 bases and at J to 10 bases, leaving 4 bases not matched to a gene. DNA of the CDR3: TGTGCCAGTAGTGAGGACAGGGTCTCACCCCTCCACTTT. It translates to CASSEDRVSPLHF.

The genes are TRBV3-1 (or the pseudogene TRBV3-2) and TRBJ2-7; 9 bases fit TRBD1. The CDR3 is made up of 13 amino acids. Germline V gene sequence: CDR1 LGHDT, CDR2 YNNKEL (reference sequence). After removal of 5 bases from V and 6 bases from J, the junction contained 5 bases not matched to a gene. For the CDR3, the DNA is TGTGCCAGCAGCGGGCCGGGACAGGGCGAGCAGTACGTC. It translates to CASSGPGQGEQYV.

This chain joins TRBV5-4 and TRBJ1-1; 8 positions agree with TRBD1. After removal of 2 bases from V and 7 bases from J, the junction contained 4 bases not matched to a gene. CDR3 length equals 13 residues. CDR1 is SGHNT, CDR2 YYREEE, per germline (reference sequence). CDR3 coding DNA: TGTGCCAGCAGCTTAGACAGGGGCGGTGAAGCTTTCTTT. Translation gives CASSLDRGGEAFF.

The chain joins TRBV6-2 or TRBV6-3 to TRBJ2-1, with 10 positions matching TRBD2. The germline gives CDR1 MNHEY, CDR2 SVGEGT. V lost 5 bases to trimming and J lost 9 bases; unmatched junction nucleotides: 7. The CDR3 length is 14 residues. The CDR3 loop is CASSTLAGVGEQFF. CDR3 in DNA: TGTGCCAGCAGTACCCTAGCGGGGGTCGGTGAGCAGTTCTTC.

CDR3 region: CASSLSGGAQETQYF. The CDR3, as DNA: TGTGCCAGCAGCTTGTCGGGTGGGGCTCAAGAGACCCAGTACTTC. The V and J genes are TRBV5-4 and TRBJ2-5; D might be TRBD1 (5 bases). There are 15 residues in the CDR3. Trimming removed 1 base at V and 2 bases at J, with 12 bases between. The V gene's germline CDR1 is SGHNT and CDR2 YYREEE (reference sequence).

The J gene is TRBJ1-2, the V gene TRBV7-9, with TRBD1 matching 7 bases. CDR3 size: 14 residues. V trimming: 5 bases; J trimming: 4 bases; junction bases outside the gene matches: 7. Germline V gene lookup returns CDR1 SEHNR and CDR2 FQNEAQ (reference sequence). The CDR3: CASSETGTAYGYTF. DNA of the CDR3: TGTGCCAGCAGCGAAACCGGGACAGCCTATGGCTACACCTTC.

For the CDR3, the DNA is TGTGCCAGCAGCTTAGAGGTACGTAGCTACGAGCAGTACTTC. Protein product: CASSLEVRSYEQYF. This rearrangement joins TRBV28 to TRBJ2-7; D not certain. Trimming took off 6 bases at V and 3 bases at J, with 15 bases between the two ends. The CDR3 covers 14 residues. Per the germline V gene, CDR1 is MDHEN and CDR2 is SYDVKM. Together with reference TRBV28 and TRBJ2-7, the CDR3 gives the full variable domain: DVKVTQSSRYLVKRTGEKVFLECVQDMDHENMFWYRQDPGLGLRLIYFSYDVKMKEKGDIPEGYSVSREKKERFSLILESASTNQTSMYLCASSLEVRSYEQYFGPGTRLTVT.

The DNA of the CDR3 is TGTGCCAGCAGCTTCCGGGTTCTAGGAGGAAACAATGAGCAGTTCTTC. Its protein product is CASSFRVLGGNNEQFF. The J gene is TRBJ2-1, the V gene TRBV5-6; a possible D gene is TRBD2 (5 bases). Trimming removed 2 bases at V and 5 bases at J, with 17 bases between. CDR1 and CDR2 (germline): SGHDT, YYEEEE. CDR3 length: 16 residues.

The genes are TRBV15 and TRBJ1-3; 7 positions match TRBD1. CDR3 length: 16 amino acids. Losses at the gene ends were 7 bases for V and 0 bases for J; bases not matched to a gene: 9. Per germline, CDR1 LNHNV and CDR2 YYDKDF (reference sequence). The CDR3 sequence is CATTSPDRDSGNTIYF. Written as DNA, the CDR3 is TGTGCCACCACTTCCCCCGACAGGGACTCTGGAAACACCATATATTTT.

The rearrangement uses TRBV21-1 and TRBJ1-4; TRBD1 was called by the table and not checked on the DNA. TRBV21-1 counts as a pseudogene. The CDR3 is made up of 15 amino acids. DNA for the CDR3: TGTGCCAGCAGCGAAACGGACAGGGGCGACGAAAAACTGTTTTTT. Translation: CASSETDRGDEKLFF.

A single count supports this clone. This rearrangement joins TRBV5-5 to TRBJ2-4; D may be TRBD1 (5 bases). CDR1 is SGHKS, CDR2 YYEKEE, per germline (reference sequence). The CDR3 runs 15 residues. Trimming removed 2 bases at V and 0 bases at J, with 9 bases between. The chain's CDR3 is CASSFSGQAKNIQYF. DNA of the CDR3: TGTGCCAGCAGCTTCAGTGGACAAGCCAAAAACATTCAGTACTTC.

CDR3 DNA sequence: TGTGCCAGCAGCTTAGAGGGGCTTCCTAACTATGGCTACACCTTC. Its protein is CASSLEGLPNYGYTF. V is TRBV7-9 and J is TRBJ1-2; possibly TRBD1 for D (5 bases). The V end lost 1 base, the J end lost 0 bases, and 9 bases lay between the germline ends. This CDR3 region has 15 residues. Germline CDR1 is SEHNR and CDR2 is FQNEAQ (reference sequence).

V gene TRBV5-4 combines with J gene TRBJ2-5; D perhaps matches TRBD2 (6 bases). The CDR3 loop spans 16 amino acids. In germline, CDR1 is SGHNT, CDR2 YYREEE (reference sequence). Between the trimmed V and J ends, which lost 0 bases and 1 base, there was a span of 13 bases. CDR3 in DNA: TGTGCCAGCAGCTTGGGGGGGGACCCTTCCCAAGAGACCCAGTACTTC. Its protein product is CASSLGGDPSQETQYF.

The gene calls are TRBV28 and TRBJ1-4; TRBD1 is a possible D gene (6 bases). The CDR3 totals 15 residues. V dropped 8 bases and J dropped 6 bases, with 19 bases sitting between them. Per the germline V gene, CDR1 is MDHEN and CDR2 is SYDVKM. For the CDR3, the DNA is TGTGCCAGCGTAGGGGGAGGGACGGGTGATGAAAAACTGTTTTTT. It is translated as CASVGGGTGDEKLFF.